The clone carrying this TCR beta chain was recorded many times. The CDR3 extends over 16 amino acids. Each CDR3 protein is one row after TCRdb ran MiXCR on the reads. Among under 250,000 distinct CDR3 sequences listed, roughly 26% were seen once. This record belongs to a study of kidney transplant recipient with SARS-CoV-2 infection. The sequence was obtained from a young adult male patient who had COVID-19 and was a kidney transplant recipient. Some T cells here may be from the graft donor. The sample in question was a blood sample, obtained at baseline and on day 111 from a kidney transplant recipient. The chain has TRBV8-2 and TRBJ1-2. TRBV8-2 is described as a pseudogene. The CDR3 spells CGSCNHDSRKTYGYTF. Written as DNA, the CDR3 is TGTGGCAGTTGCAACCATGATAGCCGAAAGACCTATGGCTACACCTTC.